One sample yielded the 20 T cell receptor beta chains listed below, sequenced in a study of blood T cell repertoires in COVID-19. The method was immunoSEQ multiplex PCR; TCRdb's version includes in-frame clones alone and lacks a portion of them. The data hold 250,000 to 300,000 clones, with over 75% observed a single time. Specimen: peripheral blood. Receptor source: a woman in her sixties or seventies with acute or convalescent COVID-19.

The V and J genes are TRBV2 and TRBJ2-6; 7 bases align to TRBD1. Looked up from germline, CDR1 is SNHLY and CDR2 is FYNNEI. This CDR3 has 14 residues. The V segment lost 7 bases and the J segment 2 bases; nucleotides outside the gene matches: 2. The CDR3 coding sequence is TGTGCCAGCAACGACAGGGCTGGGGCCAACGTCCTGACTTTC. It codes for CASNDRAGANVLTF.

The chain joins TRBV6-5 to TRBJ1-1; 10 bases align to TRBD1. This CDR3 has 13 amino acids. The germline V gene encodes CDR1 MNHEY and CDR2 SVGAGI. With 8 bases clipped from V and 4 bases from J, the junction kept 4 bases outside the gene matches. The CDR3 nucleotides read TGTGCCAGCTTCGACAGGGGGCTCACTGAAGCTTTCTTT. This gives the protein CASFDRGLTEAFF.

The chain is built from TRBV6-5 and TRBJ1-5; no clear D. Germline V gene data show CDR1 as MNHEY and CDR2 as SVGAGI. Between the trimmed V and J ends, which lost 3 bases and 0 bases, there was a span of 9 bases. CDR3 length: 15 amino acids. The CDR3 reads CASSYDIYSNQPQHF. CDR3 sequence (DNA): TGTGCCAGCAGTTATGACATTTATAGCAATCAGCCCCAGCATTTT.

The chain uses TRBV27 and TRBJ1-2; D is undetermined. Germline CDR1 is MNHEY and CDR2 is SMNVEV (reference sequence). With 10 bases removed from V and 7 bases from J, the gap between germline ends came to 19 bases. This CDR3 comprises 13 residues. In DNA, the CDR3 is TGTGCCACCACCCCTTCGGGGTTCGGTGGCTACACCTTC. This gives the protein CATTPSGFGGYTF.

This chain connects TRBV5-4 to TRBJ2-3, with 8 bases lining up with TRBD2. The CDR3 sequence is 15 residues long. V was pared by 5 bases and J by 0 bases, with 5 bases of the junction left unmatched. The germline gives CDR1 SGHNT, CDR2 YYREEE (reference sequence). The CDR3 coding sequence is TGTGCCAGCAGTGTTACTAGCGGAAGCACAGATACGCAGTATTTT. It yields the protein CASSVTSGSTDTQYF.

This chain connects TRBV20-1 to TRBJ2-1, with D possibly matching TRBD2 (5 bases). The germline V gene has CDR1 DFQATT and CDR2 SNEGSKA (reference sequence). The CDR3 extends over 11 amino acids. V lost 4 bases and J lost 7, with 8 bases in between. CDR3 in amino acids: CSATPGNEQFF. In DNA, the CDR3 is TGCAGTGCTACCCCGGGGAATGAGCAGTTCTTC.

The chain recombines TRBV6-5 with TRBJ2-3; possible D gene TRBD2, 5 bases. CDR1 and CDR2 from the germline V gene are MNHEY and SVGAGI. The V and J ends lost 5 bases and 2 bases respectively, with 5 bases between them. CDR3 length: 12 amino acids. CDR3 bases: TGTGCCAGCAGTCTAGCCACAGATACGCAGTATTTT. Translation gives CASSLATDTQYF.

This clone appeared once. The chain uses TRBV29-1 and TRBJ1-2, with 10 nucleotides matching TRBD1. Germline CDR1 SQVTM, CDR2 ANQGSEA. The CDR3 has 12 amino acids. The ends lost 7 bases at V and 6 bases at J; junction bases unmatched: 5. CDR3 region: CSGGDRGNGYTF. CDR3 sequence (DNA): TGCAGCGGTGGGGACAGGGGCAATGGCTACACCTTC.

V usage is TRBV4-1 and J usage is TRBJ1-2; the D gene is possibly TRBD1 (5 bases). V lost 3 bases, J lost 0 bases, and 14 bases lay in between. The CDR3 runs to 16 residues. Per germline, CDR1 MGHRA and CDR2 YSYEKL. CDR3 region: CASSHPGTGSNYGYTF. CDR3 in DNA: TGCGCCAGCAGCCATCCCGGGACTGGGTCTAACTATGGCTACACCTTC.

The chain couples TRBV19 to TRBJ1-1; possibly TRBD1 for D (5 bases). The germline CDR1 and CDR2 sequences are LNHDA and SQIVND (reference sequence). This CDR3 comprises 14 residues. V lost 8 bases and J lost 2, with 15 bases in between. For the CDR3, the DNA is TGTGCCAGTGGAAGCGCGGGGCTTAACACTGAAGCTTTCTTT. Translated: CASGSAGLNTEAFF.

In this sample, this clone turned up once. The chain combines TRBV2 with TRBJ1-4, with 8 bases that match TRBD1. Looked up from germline, CDR1 is SNHLY and CDR2 is FYNNEI. Trimming took 8 bases from V and 7 from J; bases not matched to a gene: 9. The CDR3 contains 14 residues. The CDR3 sequence: CASSRTGLGEKLFF. The DNA for the CDR3 is TGTGCCAGCTCCCGGACAGGGCTTGGTGAAAAACTGTTTTTT.

The DNA of the CDR3 is TGTGCCAGCAGCCACGCTGGCAGCTTCGGGGAAGATACGCAGTATTTT. Amino acids: CASSHAGSFGEDTQYF. V is TRBV7-6 and J is TRBJ2-3; possible D gene TRBD2, 5 bases. CDR1 is SGHVS, CDR2 FNYEAQ, per germline. The CDR3 extends over 16 amino acids. Trimming pared 5 bases from V and 5 bases from J, leaving 20 bases between.

This clone was detected once. The chain employs TRBV29-1 and TRBJ2-5; 12 bases line up with TRBD2. J gave up 5 bases and V 6 bases, and 7 bases lay outside the gene matches. CDR1 and CDR2 (germline): SQVTM, ANQGSEA. The CDR3 runs 14 residues. CDR3 bases: TGCAGCGTCGGCGGACTAGCGGGGTCTGAGACCCAGTACTTC. Protein product: CSVGGLAGSETQYF.

This chain joins TRBV14 and TRBJ1-2, with D possibly matching TRBD1 (6 bases). This CDR3 is built from 15 residues. CDR1 is SGHDN and CDR2 is FVKESK in the germline V gene. Trimming took off 1 base at V and 0 bases at J, with 9 bases between the two ends. The CDR3 DNA is TGTGCCAGCAGCCAAGGGGGGGGGCCTAACTATGGCTACACCTTC. Its protein is CASSQGGGPNYGYTF.

J is TRBJ1-5 and V is TRBV2; D is perhaps TRBD1 (5 bases). The CDR3 consists of 14 residues. The ends were cut back, 2 bases at V and 3 bases at J, with 8 bases in the middle. CDR1 is SNHLY, CDR2 FYNNEI, per germline. The CDR3 spells CASSEQGNNQPQHF. The CDR3 DNA reads TGTGCCAGCAGTGAACAGGGTAACAATCAGCCCCAGCATTTT.

This clone was seen a few times. The sample contains more than one DNA sequence encoding this CDR3. This chain connects TRBV11-2 to TRBJ1-1; no firm D call. Trimming removed 2 bases at V and 5 bases at J, with 6 bases between. CDR3 size: 12 residues. Germline CDR1 and CDR2: SGHAT and FQNNGV. This CDR3 reads CASSLSGTEAFF. CDR3 DNA sequence: TGTGCCAGCAGCTTATCGGGAACTGAAGCTTTCTTT.

This clone was seen ten or more times. The chain uses TRBV4-2 and TRBJ1-3; 7 bases fit TRBD1. Germline V gene sequence: CDR1 LGHNA, CDR2 YNFKEQ. This CDR3 is built from 16 residues. The V gene end was trimmed by 0 bases and the J gene end by 0 bases; junction bases not matched to a gene: 2. The CDR3 protein is CASSQDRDSSGNTIYF. Here the CDR3 DNA reads TGTGCCAGCAGCCAAGATCGGGACAGCTCTGGAAACACCATATATTTT.

The V gene is TRBV5-1, the J gene TRBJ2-5; a weak D match, TRBD1 (6 bases). Trimming removed 5 bases from V and 2 bases from J, with 10 bases in between. Per the germline V gene, CDR1 is SGHRS and CDR2 is YFSETQ. This CDR3 spans 13 amino acids. The CDR3 reads CASRTGTQETQYF. The CDR3 DNA reads as TGCGCCAGCAGGACAGGAACACAAGAGACCCAGTACTTC.

The chain couples TRBV7-2 to TRBJ2-5; unclear D gene. CDR1 is SGHTA, CDR2 FQGNSA, per germline. This CDR3 has 15 residues. Trimming left V 4 bases short and J 5 bases short, with 17 bases between. The CDR3 DNA reads as TGTGCCAGCAGCTCGCAGTTGACTGTGAGGGAGACCCAGTACTTC. It specifies CASSSQLTVRETQYF.

The chain carries TRBV10-1 and TRBJ2-3, with TRBD2 identical over 8 bases. Germline loops: CDR1 WNHNN, CDR2 SYGVQD (reference sequence). V lost 2 bases and J lost 6; bases outside the gene matches: 7. The CDR3 extends over 15 amino acids. This CDR3 reads CASSEDLSGDDTQYF. The CDR3 region has the DNA TGCGCCAGCAGTGAGGACCTTAGCGGGGACGATACGCAGTATTTT.